Below are 30 T cell receptor beta chains sequenced from a single sample in a study of T cells in Graves' hyperthyroidism and ophthalmopathy. TCR beta CDR3 regions were amplified from RNA. Researchers ran a first-round RT-PCR on the TCR CDR3 using the HTBI primer set. TCRdb used MiXCR to reprocess the multiplex PCR reads, holding one entry per CDR3 protein. The sample holds about 610,000 distinct CDR3 sequences, approximately 14% seen once. Sequencing was carried out using blood. All receptors come from a middle-aged woman with Graves' ophthalmopathy.

This clonotype occurred many times. The chain is built from TRBV28 and TRBJ2-7; a possible D gene is TRBD1 (6 bases). CDR3 length: 13 amino acids. V dropped 7 bases and J dropped 7 bases, with 17 bases sitting between them. CDR1 is MDHEN, CDR2 SYDVKM, per germline. The CDR3 DNA reads TGTGCCAGCACCTGGAGTGTGGGACAAGAGCAGTACTTC. Translating gives CASTWSVGQEQYF.

In this sample, this clonotype turned up many times. The V gene is TRBV30, the J gene TRBJ2-2; D unresolved. The germline V gene has CDR1 GTSNPN and CDR2 SVGIG (reference sequence). The CDR3 is 14 residues long. V was clipped by 2 bases and J by 0 bases, with 7 bases between them. CDR3 DNA: TGTGCCTGGAGTCACCAAGCGAACACCGGGGAGCTGTTTTTT. Its translation: CAWSHQANTGELFF.

In its sample, this clonotype was seen many times. The J gene is TRBJ2-7, the V gene TRBV20-1; D unclear. V was trimmed by 3 bases and J by 3 bases, leaving 9 bases between them. This CDR3 contains 12 residues. Germline V lookup: CDR1 DFQATT, CDR2 SNEGSKA (reference sequence). This chain's CDR3 is CSARTAIYEQYF. CDR3 nucleotides: TGCAGTGCTAGGACCGCGATCTACGAGCAGTACTTC.

The chain couples TRBV24-1 to TRBJ1-5; 9 nucleotides align to TRBD1. CDR1 is KGHDR and CDR2 is SFDVKD in the germline V gene. The CDR3 runs 17 residues. The V gene end was trimmed by 3 bases and the J gene end by 3 bases; junction bases not matched to a gene: 8. In DNA, the CDR3 is TGTGCCACCAGTGATCGAAGACAGGGGGGGTTCAATCAGCCCCAGCATTTT. This codes for CATSDRRQGGFNQPQHF.

This clonotype has at least ten counts. The chain couples TRBV30 to TRBJ2-7, with a possible D match to TRBD2 (5 bases). The length of the CDR3 is 14 residues. Germline CDR1 and CDR2: GTSNPN and SVGIG (reference sequence). Trimming left V 0 bases short and J 2 bases short, with 11 bases between. DNA of the CDR3: TGTGCCTGGAGTGTACCGGGGTCCACCTACGAGCAGTACTTC. Translation gives CAWSVPGSTYEQYF.

The table lists this clonotype with many counts. The chain uses TRBV12-3 or TRBV12-4 and TRBJ2-7; TRBD2 matches 13 bases. The CDR3 has 15 amino acids. J gave up 5 bases and V 5 bases, and 6 bases lay outside the gene matches. Here the CDR3 reads CASSGTGTSGDEQYF. Written as DNA, the CDR3 is TGTGCCAGCAGTGGCACGGGGACTAGCGGGGACGAGCAGTACTTC.

This clonotype was picked up many times. V and J are TRBV6-1 and TRBJ2-7; 9 positions match TRBD1. Trimming removed 6 bases from V and 4 bases from J; junction bases left unmatched: 7. This CDR3 contains 14 residues. Germline values: CDR1 MNHNS, CDR2 SASEGT. Here the CDR3 reads CASRGGQGYYEQYF. The CDR3 DNA sequence: TGTGCCAGCAGGGGGGGACAGGGATATTACGAGCAGTACTTC.

Many counts were recorded for this clonotype. The chain joins TRBV3-1 to TRBJ1-5, with D possibly TRBD1 on 5 matching bases. CDR1 LGHDT and CDR2 YNNKEL come from the germline V gene (reference sequence). The CDR3 has 14 amino acids. Trimming removed 1 base from V and 6 bases from J, with 10 bases in between. CDR3 bases: TGTGCCAGCAGCCAAGCAGGGCGAGTTCAGCCCCAGCATTTT. Protein sequence: CASSQAGRVQPQHF.

This clonotype was counted between two and nine times. The chain employs TRBV27 and TRBJ2-7, with a possible D match to TRBD1 (6 bases). V was pared by 6 bases and J by 7 bases, with 16 bases between. CDR1 is MNHEY and CDR2 is SMNVEV in the germline V gene (reference sequence). This CDR3 is built from 13 residues. The CDR3 spells CASRSTGNREQYF. CDR3 bases: TGTGCCAGCAGATCAACAGGGAATCGGGAGCAGTACTTC.

This rearrangement joins TRBV6-2 or TRBV6-3 to TRBJ2-5, with a tentative D call TRBD2 (6 bases). Germline-derived CDR1 and CDR2 are MNHEY and SVGEGT. Between the trimmed V and J ends, which lost 7 bases and 3 bases, there was a span of 9 bases. The CDR3 loop spans 12 amino acids. Here the CDR3 reads CASNSGEETQYF. The CDR3 coding sequence is TGTGCCAGCAACTCGGGAGAAGAGACCCAGTACTTC.

This chain uses TRBV29-1 with TRBJ2-2; no clear D. Trimming shortened V by 0 bases and J by 0 bases, and 11 bases separated the two germline ends. There are 16 residues in the CDR3. Germline values: CDR1 SQVTM, CDR2 ANQGSEA. CDR3 amino acids: CSVEDHTLSNTGELFF. DNA of the CDR3: TGCAGCGTTGAAGACCATACCCTATCGAACACCGGGGAGCTGTTTTTT.

This clonotype was recorded many times. The chain couples TRBV15 to TRBJ1-2, with a weak D call TRBD1 (5 bases). V dropped 2 bases and J dropped 2 bases, with 12 bases sitting between them. CDR3 length equals 15 residues. The germline gives CDR1 LNHNV, CDR2 YYDKDF (reference sequence). CDR3 region: CATSRRTGVNYGYTF. The CDR3 nucleotides are TGTGCCACCAGCAGAAGGACGGGGGTCAACTATGGCTACACCTTC.

Ten or more counts support this clonotype. The chain employs TRBV6-2 or TRBV6-3 and TRBJ2-7; TRBD1 might be the D (5 bases). From germline, CDR1 is MNHEY and CDR2 SVGEGT. V shed 0 bases and J shed 0 bases, with 9 bases lying between them. The CDR3 is 15 residues long. CDR3 DNA sequence: TGTGCCAGCAGTTACTCGATACAGGCCTCCTACGAGCAGTACTTC. As protein: CASSYSIQASYEQYF.

The V call is TRBV11-1, the J call TRBJ1-5; D is ambiguous. Trimming pared 3 bases from V and 5 bases from J, leaving 20 bases between. The length of the CDR3 is 17 residues. The germline gives CDR1 SGHAT, CDR2 FQDESV (reference sequence). CDR3 sequence reads: CASSFGSLRLGDQPQHF. CDR3 sequence (DNA): TGTGCCAGCAGCTTTGGCAGCTTGAGATTGGGTGATCAGCCCCAGCATTTT.

This clonotype was observed many times. V gene TRBV7-2 combines with J gene TRBJ2-5, with a possible D match to TRBD1 (6 bases). Germline V gene data show CDR1 as SGHTA and CDR2 as FQGNSA. Trimming left V 2 bases short and J 3 bases short, with 19 bases between. CDR3 size: 17 residues. CDR3 in amino acids: CASSLTLNRVVKETQYF. CDR3 nucleotides: TGTGCCAGCAGCTTAACTCTTAACAGGGTGGTAAAAGAGACCCAGTACTTC.

At least ten counts were recorded for this clonotype. The chain is built from TRBV12-3 or TRBV12-4 and TRBJ1-1; TRBD1 might be the D (5 bases). CDR3 size: 12 residues. V lost 1 base and J 8 bases, leaving 8 bases between the germline ends. The CDR3 sequence: CASSLVGLEAFF. DNA for the CDR3: TGTGCCAGCAGTTTAGTGGGACTAGAAGCTTTCTTT.

This clonotype was seen ten or more times. CDR3 amino acids: CATALSPPPQHF. In nucleotides, the CDR3 is TGTGCCACCGCCCTTTCACCCCCGCCCCAGCATTTT. The chain employs TRBV2 and TRBJ1-5; D is uncertain. Trimming pared 10 bases from V and 9 bases from J, leaving 16 bases between. CDR1 and CDR2 from the germline V gene are SNHLY and FYNNEI. The CDR3 extends over 12 amino acids.

The chain employs TRBV24-1 and TRBJ2-2; possible D gene TRBD2, 6 bases. The V gene's germline CDR1 is KGHDR and CDR2 SFDVKD. With 5 bases removed from V and 2 bases from J, the gap between germline ends came to 8 bases. The CDR3 consists of 14 residues. This chain's CDR3 is CATSVAVNTGELFF. Written as DNA, the CDR3 is TGTGCCACCAGTGTAGCGGTTAACACCGGGGAGCTGTTTTTT.

This clonotype was picked up many times. The chain couples TRBV28 to TRBJ2-5, with 9 nucleotides matching TRBD2. This CDR3 comprises 16 residues. The junction had 6 bases not matched to a gene; V was cut back by 3 bases and J by 1 base. The germline gives CDR1 MDHEN, CDR2 SYDVKM. The CDR3 is CASSFPLLAGQETQYF. The CDR3 region has the DNA TGTGCCAGCAGTTTTCCGCTACTAGCGGGCCAAGAGACCCAGTACTTC. The variable domain in full, completed from reference TRBV28 and TRBJ2-5, reads DVKVTQSSRYLVKRTGEKVFLECVQDMDHENMFWYRQDPGLGLRLIYFSYDVKMKEKGDIPEGYSVSREKKERFSLILESASTNQTSMYLCASSFPLLAGQETQYFGPGTRLLVL.

The chain recombines TRBV2 with TRBJ1-1; D perhaps matches TRBD1 (5 bases). V lost 3 bases and J lost 10, with 15 bases in between. The CDR3 extends over 13 amino acids. CDR1 and CDR2 (germline): SNHLY, FYNNEI. The CDR3 is CASSDGGGEAAFF. The CDR3 coding sequence is TGTGCCAGCAGTGACGGGGGGGGGGAGGCAGCTTTCTTT.

The J gene is TRBJ1-4, the V gene TRBV12-3 or TRBV12-4; D unclear. Trimming removed 7 bases at V and 0 bases at J, with 15 bases between. CDR3 size: 16 residues. The CDR3 DNA reads TGTGCCAGCACTCACATTGGGCCAGCAACTAATGAAAAACTGTTTTTT. It specifies CASTHIGPATNEKLFF.

This clonotype was seen repeatedly, ten times or more. The J gene is TRBJ2-2, the V gene TRBV7-9, with D perhaps matching TRBD1 or TRBD2 (6 bases each). In germline, CDR1 is SEHNR, CDR2 FQNEAQ (reference sequence). V dropped 5 bases and J dropped 6 bases, with 16 bases sitting between them. The CDR3 covers 15 residues. CDR3 amino acids: CASSPQGIAAGELFF. CDR3 DNA: TGTGCCAGCAGCCCGCAGGGGATAGCGGCCGGGGAGCTGTTTTTT.

This clonotype was detected only a few times. The CDR3, as DNA: TGCGCCAGCAGCTGGGGGGGCACCGGTTCCGAGCAGTACTTC. It yields the protein CASSWGGTGSEQYF. The chain has TRBV5-1 and TRBJ2-7; D possibly corresponds to TRBD2 (7 bases). Germline lookup yields CDR1 SGHRS and CDR2 YFSETQ. V lost 3 bases to trimming and J lost 6 bases, with 16 bases between them. The CDR3 sequence is 14 residues long.

There are many counts of this clonotype. The chain has TRBV7-9 and TRBJ2-5; the D call may be TRBD1 or TRBD2 (5 bases each). The CDR3 loop spans 14 amino acids. Trimming removed 4 bases at V and 2 bases at J, with 11 bases between. Germline V gives CDR1 SEHNR, CDR2 FQNEAQ (reference sequence). The CDR3 is CASSSPWGQETQYF. The CDR3 region has the DNA TGTGCCAGCAGCTCACCGTGGGGGCAAGAGACCCAGTACTTC.

This clonotype was detected many times. Since no conserved phenylalanine or tryptophan closes the CDR3, a read error is the likely cause. The rearrangement links TRBV20-1 to TRBJ1-5, with a weak D call TRBD1 (6 bases). V lost 6 bases, J lost 1 base, and 13 bases lay in between. In germline, CDR1 is DFQATT, CDR2 SNEGSKA (reference sequence). The CDR3 has 14 residues. The CDR3 coding sequence is TGCAGTGCCGAAACAGGGAGAAGCAATCAGCCCCAGCATCTT. It translates to CSAETGRSNQPQHL.

The chain couples TRBV6-2 or TRBV6-3 to TRBJ1-1; D is ambiguous. The V end lost 2 bases, the J end lost 3 bases, and 10 bases lay between the germline ends. The CDR3 covers 14 residues. Germline V gene sequence: CDR1 MNHEY, CDR2 SVGEGT. CDR3 region: CASSYGGRDTEAFF. As DNA, the CDR3 is TGTGCCAGCAGTTACGGTGGACGAGACACTGAAGCTTTCTTT.

V and J are TRBV7-2 and TRBJ2-3; 10 bases line up with TRBD2. Germline V lookup: CDR1 SGHTA, CDR2 FQGNSA. This CDR3 contains 19 residues. Trimming at V came to 3 bases and at J to 1 base, leaving 13 bases not matched to a gene. The CDR3 sequence: CASSFYPAPGTSGTDTQYF. The CDR3 DNA is TGTGCCAGCAGCTTCTATCCCGCACCCGGGACTAGCGGCACAGATACGCAGTATTTT.

Ten or more counts support this clonotype. J is TRBJ1-2 and V is TRBV28, with D possibly matching TRBD1 (6 bases). CDR3 length: 12 residues. The germline gives CDR1 MDHEN, CDR2 SYDVKM. V was shortened by 7 bases and J by 3 bases, with 9 bases between the two germline ends. CDR3 sequence (DNA): TGTGCCAGCACTCCAGGGGACTATGGCTACACCTTC. Protein product: CASTPGDYGYTF.

The table lists this clonotype with a count of one. A much larger clone lies one base from this, so it may be a read error. The chain links TRBV27 to TRBJ1-5; D ambiguous. The better agreement between TRBJ2-3 and the DNA end casts doubt on the J call. Germline V gives CDR1 MNHEY, CDR2 SMNVEV (reference sequence). This CDR3 region has 12 residues. The CDR3 is CASSWIGQPQYF. CDR3 nucleotides: TGTGCCAGCAGTTGGATTGGTCAGCCCCAGTATTTT.

This clonotype showed up many times. The chain has TRBV15 and TRBJ2-2, with no clear D. This CDR3 spans 13 amino acids. V was shortened by 1 base and J by 7 bases, with 7 bases between the two germline ends. Germline V gene lookup returns CDR1 LNHNV and CDR2 YYDKDF (reference sequence). The CDR3 DNA reads TGTGCCACCAGCAGAGTGCGGAACGGGGAGCTGTTTTTT. Its translation is CATSRVRNGELFF. Full variable domain (rest looked up from reference TRBV15 and TRBJ2-2): DAMVIQNPRYQVTQFGKPVTLSCSQTLNHNVMYWYQQKSSQAPKLLFHYYDKDFNNEADTPDNFQSRRPNTSFCFLDIRSPGLGDTAMYLCATSRVRNGELFFGEGSRLTVL.